What follows is one T cell receptor beta chain and its context. Antigen specificity is unknown. Specified time point: week 35, safety follow-up. A 20-mer mutant IDH1 peptide at 300 ug was injected subcutaneously with topical imiquimod. These data are taken from a study of a mutant IDH1 vaccine in newly diagnosed glioma. Study information: Week 35 was safety follow-up visit V12; week 47 was end-of-study visit V13. Study observations and caveats: Pseudoprogression seemed unrelated to changes in top peripheral T cell clonotypes.

V was shortened by 6 bases and J by 2 bases, with 13 bases between the two germline ends. Germline loops: CDR1 MNHEY, CDR2 SVGAGI. This CDR3 is built from 14 residues. The repertoire was sequenced with immunoSEQ multiplex PCR; TCRdb's copy has only in-frame clones and lacks some. In the table there are tens of thousands of clones, roughly 79% of which are singletons. This receptor was identified in a middle-aged man with glioma. This rearrangement joins TRBV6-5 to TRBJ1-2, with D unresolved. The sample was PBMCs, taken from a glioma patient whose treatment included an IDH1 peptide vaccine. CDR3 residues: CASSRWVQNYGYTF. CDR3 bases: TGTGCCAGCAGCCGGTGGGTACAGAACTATGGCTACACCTTC.